This passage covers 18 T cell receptor beta chains from one sample sequenced in a study of blood T cell repertoires in COVID-19. Sequenced by immunoSEQ multiplex PCR; TCRdb stores in-frame clones only, minus some. Among about 190,000 clones, about 85% were seen once, and the ten largest hold around 2.3%. The sequenced sample consisted of peripheral blood. Every receptor here comes from a man aged 65 to 85 with active or convalescent COVID-19.

This clone appeared many times. This chain uses TRBV3-1 (or the pseudogene TRBV3-2) with TRBJ2-1, with 9 bases aligning to TRBD1. V lost 8 bases, J lost 3 bases, and 2 bases stayed unmatched. CDR1 is LGHDT and CDR2 is YNNKEL in the germline V gene (reference sequence). CDR3 length equals 13 residues. The CDR3 DNA reads as TGTGCCAGCCGGGACAGGGACTACAATGAGCAGTTCTTC. Translating gives CASRDRDYNEQFF.

This clone showed up just once. The V call is TRBV6-2 or TRBV6-3, the J call TRBJ2-1; TRBD2 agrees at 7 bases. V lost 1 base to trimming and J lost 8 bases; unmatched junction nucleotides: 11. Germline CDR1 reads MNHEY; CDR2 reads SVGEGT. The CDR3 is 16 amino acids. The CDR3 bases are TGTGCCAGCAGTTACTGGGCGGGAGTCGGTATAGATGAGCAGTTCTTC. Translating gives CASSYWAGVGIDEQFF.

DNA of the CDR3: TGTGCCAGTAGTATAGGAGTCTTGAACACTGAAGCTTTCTTT. This translates into CASSIGVLNTEAFF. The chain joins TRBV19 to TRBJ1-1, with D uncertain. The germline V gene has CDR1 LNHDA and CDR2 SQIVND (reference sequence). CDR3 length: 14 residues. V was cut by 1 base and J by 0 bases, with 6 bases left in between.

V usage is TRBV7-6 and J usage is TRBJ2-2; D uncertain. The CDR3 consists of 17 residues. V was shortened by 5 bases and J by 1 base, with 17 bases between the two germline ends. CDR1 and CDR2 from the germline V gene are SGHVS and FNYEAQ. The CDR3 protein is CASSPTLARLNTGELFF. The CDR3 DNA sequence: TGTGCCAGCAGCCCAACCCTTGCTAGGCTGAACACCGGGGAGCTGTTTTTT.

The genes are TRBV6-2 or TRBV6-3 and TRBJ1-5; D is undetermined. Germline CDR1 MNHEY, CDR2 SVGEGT. The CDR3 is 15 residues long. V was clipped by 5 bases and J by 4 bases, with 15 bases between them. In DNA, the CDR3 is TGTGCCAGCAGTCGCCCGTGGCAGGAAAATCAGCCCCAGCATTTT. Its protein is CASSRPWQENQPQHF.

There are a few counts of this clone. In the same sample, other DNA sequences code for this CDR3. V and J are TRBV2 and TRBJ1-1; a weak D match, TRBD1 (5 bases). Between the trimmed V and J ends, which lost 2 bases and 5 bases, there was a span of 6 bases. This CDR3 is built from 12 residues. Germline assignment: CDR1 SNHLY and CDR2 FYNNEI. The CDR3 is CASSEQGTEAFF. The CDR3 DNA follows: TGTGCCAGCAGTGAACAGGGAACTGAAGCTTTCTTT.

CDR3 in DNA: TGTGCCATCAGTGAGATCCGACAGGACACTGAAGCTTTCTTT. This gives the protein CAISEIRQDTEAFF. V usage is TRBV10-3 and J usage is TRBJ1-1, with D perhaps TRBD1 (6 bases). The germline V gene has CDR1 ENHRY and CDR2 SYGVKD. This CDR3 is 14 amino acids long. With 2 bases removed from V and 3 bases from J, the gap between germline ends came to 10 bases.

The rearrangement uses TRBV19 and TRBJ1-6; D remains unclear. Germline values: CDR1 LNHDA, CDR2 SQIVND (reference sequence). V was cut by 7 bases and J by 9 bases, with 22 bases left in between. The CDR3 runs to 16 residues. The CDR3 DNA follows: TGTGCCAGTAATACGGGTCCCCCGGATAGCGGTTCACCCCTCCACTTT. Its protein is CASNTGPPDSGSPLHF.

The chain has TRBV6-5 and TRBJ2-1; tentative D call: TRBD1 (5 bases). The CDR3 loop spans 15 amino acids. The V and J ends lost 5 bases and 6 bases respectively, with 17 bases between them. CDR1 and CDR2 from the germline V gene are MNHEY and SVGAGI. The chain's CDR3 is CASSLGPQGANEQFF. The CDR3, as DNA: TGTGCCAGCAGTCTCGGGCCCCAAGGGGCCAATGAGCAGTTCTTC.

The chain joins TRBV5-4 to TRBJ1-2; possible D gene TRBD1, 5 bases. Germline assignment: CDR1 SGHNT and CDR2 YYREEE (reference sequence). V shed 4 bases and J shed 8 bases, with 15 bases lying between them. The CDR3 is made up of 13 amino acids. CDR3 region: CASSPPGAGGYTF. The DNA of the CDR3 is TGTGCCAGCAGCCCCCCCGGGGCGGGAGGCTACACCTTC.

The V call is TRBV28, the J call TRBJ1-1, with 7 bases aligning to TRBD1. Germline-derived CDR1 and CDR2 are MDHEN and SYDVKM. Trimming cost V 2 bases and J 3 bases; bases outside gene matches: 3. This CDR3 has 14 residues. This CDR3 is CASSLDRDDTEAFF. CDR3 bases: TGTGCCAGCAGTTTAGACAGGGATGACACTGAAGCTTTCTTT.

This rearrangement joins TRBV28 to TRBJ1-4, with 8 bases aligning to TRBD1. CDR1 is MDHEN and CDR2 is SYDVKM in the germline V gene. The ends lost 7 bases at V and 5 bases at J; junction bases unmatched: 6. The CDR3 sequence is 14 residues long. CDR3 residues: CASNMDRVNEKLFF. The CDR3 coding sequence is TGTGCCAGCAACATGGACAGGGTGAATGAAAAACTGTTTTTT.

The gene calls are TRBV19 and TRBJ2-1; 7 nucleotides match TRBD1. Losses at the gene ends were 2 bases for V and 7 bases for J; bases not matched to a gene: 5. Germline V lookup: CDR1 LNHDA, CDR2 SQIVND (reference sequence). CDR3 length: 14 residues. For the CDR3, the DNA is TGTGCCAGTAGTATAAGTCAGGGGGTTAATGAGCAGTTCTTC. Protein: CASSISQGVNEQFF.

The chain carries TRBV10-3 and TRBJ1-5, with D tentatively TRBD1 (6 bases). The CDR3 is 15 amino acids. Trimming took 4 bases from V and 6 from J, leaving 16 bases between them. Germline lookup yields CDR1 ENHRY and CDR2 SYGVKD. The DNA of the CDR3 is TGTGCCATCAGTGCTGACCCAGGGGTGGGTCAGCCCCAGCATTTT. Its protein product is CAISADPGVGQPQHF.

This chain joins TRBV7-9 and TRBJ2-7, with 10 bases that match TRBD2. Losses at the gene ends were 8 bases for V and 0 bases for J; bases not matched to a gene: 10. Germline V lookup: CDR1 SEHNR, CDR2 FQNEAQ (reference sequence). The CDR3 runs 16 residues. CDR3 sequence: CASLRGLAGDSYEQYF. In DNA, the CDR3 is TGTGCCAGCCTAAGGGGCCTAGCGGGGGACTCCTACGAGCAGTACTTC.

This chain connects TRBV5-1 to TRBJ2-7; TRBD2 aligns across 7 bases. CDR3 length: 16 amino acids. Losses at the gene ends were 2 bases for V and 3 bases for J; bases not matched to a gene: 11. Germline CDR1 reads SGHRS; CDR2 reads YFSETQ. The CDR3 reads CASSFSPGGEDYEQYF. CDR3 coding DNA: TGCGCCAGCAGCTTTTCCCCTGGGGGGGAGGACTACGAGCAGTACTTC.

The chain is built from TRBV7-9 and TRBJ1-1; no definite D call. CDR1 is SEHNR, CDR2 FQNEAQ, per germline (reference sequence). CDR3 length: 14 residues. With 0 bases removed from V and 4 bases from J, the gap between germline ends came to 9 bases. CDR3 region: CASSLAGAGTEAFF. CDR3 nucleotide sequence: TGTGCCAGCAGCTTAGCGGGCGCGGGCACTGAAGCTTTCTTT.

J is TRBJ1-1 and V is TRBV2; unclear D gene. The CDR3 covers 13 residues. Germline CDR1 SNHLY, CDR2 FYNNEI. The V gene lost 9 bases and the J gene lost 0 bases, with 11 bases spanning the gap. Here the CDR3 reads CASKLLMNTEAFF. CDR3 bases: TGTGCCAGTAAGTTACTTATGAACACTGAAGCTTTCTTT.